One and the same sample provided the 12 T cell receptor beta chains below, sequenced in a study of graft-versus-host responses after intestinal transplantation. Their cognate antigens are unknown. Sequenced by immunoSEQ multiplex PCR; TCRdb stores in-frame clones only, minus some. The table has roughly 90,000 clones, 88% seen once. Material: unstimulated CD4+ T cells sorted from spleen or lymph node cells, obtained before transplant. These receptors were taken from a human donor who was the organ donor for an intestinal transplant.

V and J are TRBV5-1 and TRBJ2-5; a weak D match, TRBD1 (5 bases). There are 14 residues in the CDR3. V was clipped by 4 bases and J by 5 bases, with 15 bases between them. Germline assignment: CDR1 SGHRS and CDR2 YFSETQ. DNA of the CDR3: TGCGCCAGCAGCCCGGAACCCCCAGGGGAGACCCAGTACTTC. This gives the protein CASSPEPPGETQYF.

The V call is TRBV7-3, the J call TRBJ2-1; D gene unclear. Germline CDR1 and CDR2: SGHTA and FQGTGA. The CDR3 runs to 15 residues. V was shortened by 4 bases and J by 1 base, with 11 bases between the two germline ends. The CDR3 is CASSSTSASYNEQFF. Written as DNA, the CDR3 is TGTGCCAGCAGCTCGACATCGGCTTCCTACAATGAGCAGTTCTTC.

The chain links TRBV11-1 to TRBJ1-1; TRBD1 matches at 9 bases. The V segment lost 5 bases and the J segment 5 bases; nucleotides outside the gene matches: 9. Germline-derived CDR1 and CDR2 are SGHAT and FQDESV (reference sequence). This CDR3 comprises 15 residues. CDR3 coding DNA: TGTGCCAGCAGCCCCTGGACAGGGGCGGGGACTGAAGCTTTCTTT. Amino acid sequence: CASSPWTGAGTEAFF.

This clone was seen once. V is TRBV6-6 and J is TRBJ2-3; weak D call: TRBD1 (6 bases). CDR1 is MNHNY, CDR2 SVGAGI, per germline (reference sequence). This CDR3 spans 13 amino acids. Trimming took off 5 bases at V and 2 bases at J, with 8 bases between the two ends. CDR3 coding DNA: TGTGCCAGCAGTAGGGACACCACAGATACGCAGTATTTT. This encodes CASSRDTTDTQYF.

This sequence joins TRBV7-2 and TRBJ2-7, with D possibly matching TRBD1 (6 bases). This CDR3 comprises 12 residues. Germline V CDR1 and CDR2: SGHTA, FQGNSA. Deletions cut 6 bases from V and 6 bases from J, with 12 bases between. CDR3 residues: CASSQQGSEQYF. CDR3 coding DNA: TGTGCCAGCAGTCAACAGGGTTCCGAGCAGTACTTC.

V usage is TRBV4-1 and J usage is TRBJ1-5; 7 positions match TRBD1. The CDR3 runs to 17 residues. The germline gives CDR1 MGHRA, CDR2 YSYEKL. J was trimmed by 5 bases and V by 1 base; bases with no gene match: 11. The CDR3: CASSQAPWTGWDQPQHF. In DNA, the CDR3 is TGCGCCAGCAGCCAAGCCCCATGGACAGGATGGGATCAGCCCCAGCATTTT.

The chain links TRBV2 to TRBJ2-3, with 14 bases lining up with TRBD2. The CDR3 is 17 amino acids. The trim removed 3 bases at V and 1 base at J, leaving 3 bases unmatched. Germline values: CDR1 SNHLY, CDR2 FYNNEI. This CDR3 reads CASSDPGLAGGTDTQYF. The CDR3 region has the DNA TGTGCCAGCAGTGACCCGGGACTAGCGGGGGGCACAGATACGCAGTATTTT. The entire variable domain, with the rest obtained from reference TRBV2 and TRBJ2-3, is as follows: EPEVTQTPSHQVTQMGQEVILRCVPISNHLYFYWYRQILGQKVEFLVSFYNNEISEKSEIFDDQFSVERPDGSNFTLKIRSTKLEDSAMYFCASSDPGLAGGTDTQYFGPGTRLTVL.

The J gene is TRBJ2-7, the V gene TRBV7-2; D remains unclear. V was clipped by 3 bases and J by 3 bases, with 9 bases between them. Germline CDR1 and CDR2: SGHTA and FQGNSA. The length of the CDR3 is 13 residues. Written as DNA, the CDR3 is TGTGCCAGCAGCTTCACAGCTTACTACGAGCAGTACTTC. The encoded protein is CASSFTAYYEQYF. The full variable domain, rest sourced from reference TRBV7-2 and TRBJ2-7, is GAGVSQSPSNKVTEKGKDVELRCDPISGHTALYWYRQSLGQGLEFLIYFQGNSAPDKSGLPSDRFSAERTGGSVSTLTIQRTQQEDSAVYLCASSFTAYYEQYFGPGTRLTVT.

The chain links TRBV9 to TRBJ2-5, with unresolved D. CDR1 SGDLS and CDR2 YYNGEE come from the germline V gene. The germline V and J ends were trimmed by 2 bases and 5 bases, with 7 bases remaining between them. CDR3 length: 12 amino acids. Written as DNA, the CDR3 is TGTGCCAGCAGCGTTAACATGGAGACCCAGTACTTC. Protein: CASSVNMETQYF.

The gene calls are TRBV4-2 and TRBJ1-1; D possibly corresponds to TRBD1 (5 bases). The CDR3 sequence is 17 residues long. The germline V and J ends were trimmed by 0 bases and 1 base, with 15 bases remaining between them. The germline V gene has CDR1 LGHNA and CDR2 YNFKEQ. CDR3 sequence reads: CASSQERQQVENTEAFF. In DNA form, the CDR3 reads TGTGCCAGCAGCCAAGAGCGACAGCAGGTTGAGAACACTGAAGCTTTCTTT.

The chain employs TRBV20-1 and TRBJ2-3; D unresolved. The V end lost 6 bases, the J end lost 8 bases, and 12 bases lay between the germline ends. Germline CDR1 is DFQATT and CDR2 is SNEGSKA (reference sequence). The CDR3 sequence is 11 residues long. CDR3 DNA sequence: TGCAGTGCCCAGAACCCGGGTACGCAGTATTTT. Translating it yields CSAQNPGTQYF.

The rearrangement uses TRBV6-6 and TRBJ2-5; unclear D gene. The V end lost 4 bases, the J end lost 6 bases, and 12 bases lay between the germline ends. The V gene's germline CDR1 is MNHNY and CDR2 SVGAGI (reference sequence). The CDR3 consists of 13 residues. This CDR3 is CASSFSDIQTQYF. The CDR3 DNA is TGTGCCAGCAGTTTCTCTGACATACAGACCCAGTACTTC.